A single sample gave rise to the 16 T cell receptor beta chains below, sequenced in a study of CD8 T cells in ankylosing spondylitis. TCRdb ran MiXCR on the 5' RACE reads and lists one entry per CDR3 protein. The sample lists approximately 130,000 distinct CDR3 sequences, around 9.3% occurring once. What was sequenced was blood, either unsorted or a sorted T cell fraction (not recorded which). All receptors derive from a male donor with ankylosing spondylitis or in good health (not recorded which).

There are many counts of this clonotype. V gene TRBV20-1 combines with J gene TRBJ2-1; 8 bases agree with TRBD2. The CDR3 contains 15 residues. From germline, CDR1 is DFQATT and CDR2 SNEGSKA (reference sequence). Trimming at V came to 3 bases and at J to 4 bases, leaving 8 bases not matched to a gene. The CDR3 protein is CSASHSGAAYNEQFF. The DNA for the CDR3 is TGCAGTGCTAGTCATAGCGGGGCGGCTTACAATGAGCAGTTCTTC.

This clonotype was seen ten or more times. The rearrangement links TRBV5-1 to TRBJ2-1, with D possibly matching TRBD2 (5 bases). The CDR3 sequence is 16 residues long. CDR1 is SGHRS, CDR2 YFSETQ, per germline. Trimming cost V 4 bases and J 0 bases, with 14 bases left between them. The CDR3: CASSQRTRSSYNEQFF. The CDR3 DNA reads TGCGCCAGCAGCCAACGCACTAGAAGCTCCTACAATGAGCAGTTCTTC.

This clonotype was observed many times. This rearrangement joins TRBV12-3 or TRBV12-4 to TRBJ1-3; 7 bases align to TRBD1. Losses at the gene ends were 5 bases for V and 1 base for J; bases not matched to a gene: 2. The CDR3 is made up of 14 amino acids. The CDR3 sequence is CASSPTGSGNTIYF. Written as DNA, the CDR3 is TGTGCCAGCAGTCCGACAGGGTCTGGAAACACCATATATTTT.

The CDR3 DNA sequence: TGTGCCAGCAGCCAAGTGGGCTTAGGACTAGGGGACTACAATGAGCAGTTCTTC. Translating it yields CASSQVGLGLGDYNEQFF. The chain employs TRBV4-2 and TRBJ2-1; TRBD2 matches 7 bases. The CDR3 extends over 18 amino acids. After removal of 1 base from V and 3 bases from J, the junction contained 12 bases not matched to a gene. Germline V gene lookup returns CDR1 LGHNA and CDR2 YNFKEQ.

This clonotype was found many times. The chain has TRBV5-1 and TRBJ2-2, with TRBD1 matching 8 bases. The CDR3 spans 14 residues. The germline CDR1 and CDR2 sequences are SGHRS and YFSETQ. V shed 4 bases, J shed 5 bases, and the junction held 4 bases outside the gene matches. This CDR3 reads CASSPGQGTGELFF. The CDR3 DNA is TGCGCCAGCAGCCCCGGACAGGGAACCGGGGAGCTGTTTTTT. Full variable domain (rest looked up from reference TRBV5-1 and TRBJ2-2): KAGVTQTPRYLIKTRGQQVTLSCSPISGHRSVSWYQQTPGQGLQFLFEYFSETQRNKGNFPGRFSGRQFSNSRSEMNVSTLELGDSALYLCASSPGQGTGELFFGEGSRLTVL.

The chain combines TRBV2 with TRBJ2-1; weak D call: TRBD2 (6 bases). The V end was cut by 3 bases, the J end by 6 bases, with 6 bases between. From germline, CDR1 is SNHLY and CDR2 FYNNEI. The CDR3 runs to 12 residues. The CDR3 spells CASSERGNEQFF. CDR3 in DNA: TGTGCCAGCAGTGAGCGGGGCAATGAGCAGTTCTTC.

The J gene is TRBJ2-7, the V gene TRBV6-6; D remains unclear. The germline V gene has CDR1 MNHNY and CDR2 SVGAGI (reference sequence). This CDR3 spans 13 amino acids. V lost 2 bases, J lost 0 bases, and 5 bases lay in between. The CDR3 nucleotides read TGTGCCAGCAGTTACGTAAGCTCCTACGAGCAGTACTTC. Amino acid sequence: CASSYVSSYEQYF.

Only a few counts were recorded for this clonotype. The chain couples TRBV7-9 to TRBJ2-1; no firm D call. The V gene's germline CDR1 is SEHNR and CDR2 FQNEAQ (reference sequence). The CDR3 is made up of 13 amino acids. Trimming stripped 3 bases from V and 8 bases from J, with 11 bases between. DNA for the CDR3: TGTGCCAGCAGCTTCCCTAATATTCATGAGCAGTTCTTC. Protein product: CASSFPNIHEQFF.

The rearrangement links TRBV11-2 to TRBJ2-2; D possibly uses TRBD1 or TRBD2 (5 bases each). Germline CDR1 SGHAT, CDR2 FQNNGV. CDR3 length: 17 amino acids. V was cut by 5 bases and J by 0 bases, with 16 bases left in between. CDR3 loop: CASSQRPGTANTGELFF. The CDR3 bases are TGTGCCAGCAGCCAACGCCCAGGGACGGCGAACACCGGGGAGCTGTTTTTT.

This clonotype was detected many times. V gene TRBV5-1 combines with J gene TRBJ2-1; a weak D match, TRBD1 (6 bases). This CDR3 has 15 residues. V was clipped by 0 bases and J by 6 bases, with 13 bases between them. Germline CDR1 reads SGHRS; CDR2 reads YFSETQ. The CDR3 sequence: CASSLASGVGNEQFF. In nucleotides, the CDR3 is TGCGCCAGCAGCTTGGCCTCAGGGGTCGGCAATGAGCAGTTCTTC.

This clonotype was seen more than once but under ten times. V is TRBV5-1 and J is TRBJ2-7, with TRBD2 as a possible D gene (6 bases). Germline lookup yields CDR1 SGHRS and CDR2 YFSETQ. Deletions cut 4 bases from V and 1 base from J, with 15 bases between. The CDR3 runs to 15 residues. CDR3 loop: CASSPKGGISYEQYF. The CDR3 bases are TGCGCCAGCAGCCCCAAGGGCGGGATATCCTACGAGCAGTACTTC. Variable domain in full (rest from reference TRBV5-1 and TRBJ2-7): KAGVTQTPRYLIKTRGQQVTLSCSPISGHRSVSWYQQTPGQGLQFLFEYFSETQRNKGNFPGRFSGRQFSNSRSEMNVSTLELGDSALYLCASSPKGGISYEQYFGPGTRLTVT.

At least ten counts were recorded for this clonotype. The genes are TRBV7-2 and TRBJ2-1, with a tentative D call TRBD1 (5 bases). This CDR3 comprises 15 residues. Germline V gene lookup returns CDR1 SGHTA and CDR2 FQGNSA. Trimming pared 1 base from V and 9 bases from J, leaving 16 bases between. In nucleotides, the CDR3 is TGTGCCAGCAGCTTAGGCACTCAAACAAGGGGTGAGCAGTTCTTC. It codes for CASSLGTQTRGEQFF.

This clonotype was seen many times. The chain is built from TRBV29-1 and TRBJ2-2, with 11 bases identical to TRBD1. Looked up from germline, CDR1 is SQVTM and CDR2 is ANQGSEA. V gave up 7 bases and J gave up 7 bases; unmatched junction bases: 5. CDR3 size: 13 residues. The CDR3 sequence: CSARTGGNGELFF. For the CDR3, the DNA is TGCAGCGCTAGGACAGGGGGCAACGGGGAGCTGTTTTTT.

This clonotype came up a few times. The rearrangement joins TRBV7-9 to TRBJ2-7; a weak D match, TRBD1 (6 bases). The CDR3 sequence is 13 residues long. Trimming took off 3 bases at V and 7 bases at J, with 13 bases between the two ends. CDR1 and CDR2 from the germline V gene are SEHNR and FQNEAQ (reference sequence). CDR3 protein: CASSLERGKEQYF. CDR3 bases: TGTGCCAGCAGCTTGGAAAGGGGGAAAGAGCAGTACTTC.

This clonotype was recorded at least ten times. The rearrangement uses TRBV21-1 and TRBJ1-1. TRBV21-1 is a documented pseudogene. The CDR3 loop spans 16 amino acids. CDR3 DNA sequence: TGTGCCAGCAGCAAAGCGAAGGTGGGGTCCGCAGCTGAAGCTTTCTTT. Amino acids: CASSKAKVGSAAEAFF.

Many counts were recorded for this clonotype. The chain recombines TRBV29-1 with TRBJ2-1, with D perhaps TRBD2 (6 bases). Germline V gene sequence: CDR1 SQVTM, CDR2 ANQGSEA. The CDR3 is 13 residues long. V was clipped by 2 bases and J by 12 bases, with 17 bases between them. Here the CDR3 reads CSVELSWGEWQFF. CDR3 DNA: TGCAGCGTTGAACTTTCCTGGGGGGAATGGCAGTTCTTC.